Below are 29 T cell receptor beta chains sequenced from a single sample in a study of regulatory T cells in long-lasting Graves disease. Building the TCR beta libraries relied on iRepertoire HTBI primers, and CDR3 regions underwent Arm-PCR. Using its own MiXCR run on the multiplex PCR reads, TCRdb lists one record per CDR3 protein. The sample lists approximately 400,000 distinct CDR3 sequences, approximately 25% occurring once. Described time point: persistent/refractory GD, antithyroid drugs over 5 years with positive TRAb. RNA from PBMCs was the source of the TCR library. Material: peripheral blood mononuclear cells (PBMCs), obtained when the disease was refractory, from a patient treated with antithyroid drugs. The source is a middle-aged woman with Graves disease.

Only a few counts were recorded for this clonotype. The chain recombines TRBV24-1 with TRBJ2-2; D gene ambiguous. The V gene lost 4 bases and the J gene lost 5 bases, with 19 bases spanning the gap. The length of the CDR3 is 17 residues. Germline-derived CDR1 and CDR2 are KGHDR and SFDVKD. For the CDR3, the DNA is TGTGCCACCAGTGACCAATCATGGGTCAAAGGGACCGGGGAGCTGTTTTTT. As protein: CATSDQSWVKGTGELFF.

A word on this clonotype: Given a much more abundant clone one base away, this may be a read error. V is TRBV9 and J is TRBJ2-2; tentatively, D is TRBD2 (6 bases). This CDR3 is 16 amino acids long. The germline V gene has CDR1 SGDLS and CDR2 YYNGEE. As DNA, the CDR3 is TGTGCCAACAGCCAAGGACCCGGGACTGACGCCGGGGAGCTGTTTTTT. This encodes CANSQGPGTDAGELFF.

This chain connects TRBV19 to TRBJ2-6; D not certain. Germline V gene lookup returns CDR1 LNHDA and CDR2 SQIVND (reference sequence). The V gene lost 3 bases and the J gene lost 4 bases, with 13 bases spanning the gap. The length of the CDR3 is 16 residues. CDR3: CASSIRSEAGANVLTF. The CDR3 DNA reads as TGTGCCAGTAGTATCCGGTCAGAAGCCGGGGCCAACGTCCTGACTTTC.

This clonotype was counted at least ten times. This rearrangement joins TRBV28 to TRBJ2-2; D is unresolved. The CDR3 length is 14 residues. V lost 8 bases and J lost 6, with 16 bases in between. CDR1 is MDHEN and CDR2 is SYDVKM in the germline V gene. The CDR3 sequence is CASRGAVFAGELFF. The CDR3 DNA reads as TGTGCCAGCCGCGGCGCAGTTTTCGCCGGGGAGCTGTTTTTT.

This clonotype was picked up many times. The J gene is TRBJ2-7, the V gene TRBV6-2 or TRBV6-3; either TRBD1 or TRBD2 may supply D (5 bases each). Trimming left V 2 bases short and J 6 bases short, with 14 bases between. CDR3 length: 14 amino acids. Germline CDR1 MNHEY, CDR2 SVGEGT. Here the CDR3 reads CASSYVPGPSEQYF. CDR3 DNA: TGTGCCAGCAGTTACGTCCCGGGACCGAGCGAGCAGTACTTC.

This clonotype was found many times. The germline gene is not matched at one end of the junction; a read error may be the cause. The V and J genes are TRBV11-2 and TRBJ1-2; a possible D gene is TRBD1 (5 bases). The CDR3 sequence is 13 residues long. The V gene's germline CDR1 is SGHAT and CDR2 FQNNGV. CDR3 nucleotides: TGTGCCAGCAGCCTAGACAGCAACTATGGCTACACCTTC. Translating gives CASSLDSNYGYTF.

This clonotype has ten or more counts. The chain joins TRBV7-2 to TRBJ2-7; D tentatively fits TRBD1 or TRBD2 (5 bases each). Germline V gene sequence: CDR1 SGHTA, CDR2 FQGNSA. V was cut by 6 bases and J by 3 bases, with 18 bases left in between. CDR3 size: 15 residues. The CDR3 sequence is CASSNRGRGVYEQYF. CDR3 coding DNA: TGTGCCAGCAGTAATAGGGGCCGAGGGGTCTACGAGCAGTACTTC.

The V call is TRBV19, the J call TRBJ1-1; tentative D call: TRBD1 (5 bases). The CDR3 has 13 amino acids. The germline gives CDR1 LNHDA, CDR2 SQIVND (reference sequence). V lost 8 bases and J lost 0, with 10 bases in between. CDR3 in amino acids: CASRTNMNTEAFF. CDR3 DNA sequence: TGTGCCAGTCGGACAAACATGAACACTGAAGCTTTCTTT.

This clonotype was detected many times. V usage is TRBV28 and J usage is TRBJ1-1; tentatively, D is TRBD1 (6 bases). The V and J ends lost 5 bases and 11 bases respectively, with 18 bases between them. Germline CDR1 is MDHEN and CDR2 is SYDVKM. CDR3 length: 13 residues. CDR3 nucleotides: TGTGCCAGCAGTACCCGGGACAAGTGGACCGCTTTCTTT. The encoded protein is CASSTRDKWTAFF.

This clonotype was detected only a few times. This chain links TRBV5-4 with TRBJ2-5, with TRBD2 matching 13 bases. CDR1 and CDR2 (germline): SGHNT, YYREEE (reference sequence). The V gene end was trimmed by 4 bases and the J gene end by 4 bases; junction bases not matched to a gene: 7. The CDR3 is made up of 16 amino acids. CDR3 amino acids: CASSPPGTSGAETQYF. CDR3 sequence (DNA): TGTGCCAGCAGCCCGCCCGGGACTAGCGGGGCAGAGACCCAGTACTTC.

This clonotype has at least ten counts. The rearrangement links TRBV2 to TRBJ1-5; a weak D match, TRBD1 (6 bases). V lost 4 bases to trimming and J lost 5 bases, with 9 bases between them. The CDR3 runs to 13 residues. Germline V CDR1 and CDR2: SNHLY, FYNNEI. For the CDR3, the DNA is TGTGCCAGCAGTGTGGACAGAGATCAGCCCCAGCATTTT. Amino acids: CASSVDRDQPQHF.

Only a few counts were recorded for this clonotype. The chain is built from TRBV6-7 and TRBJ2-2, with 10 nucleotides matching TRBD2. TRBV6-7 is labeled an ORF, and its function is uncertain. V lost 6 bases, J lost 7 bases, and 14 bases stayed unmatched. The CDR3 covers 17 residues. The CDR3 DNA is TGTGCCAGCAGGAGGAGCGGGAGGGATAGTACGGACGGGGAGCTGTTTTTT. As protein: CASRRSGRDSTDGELFF.

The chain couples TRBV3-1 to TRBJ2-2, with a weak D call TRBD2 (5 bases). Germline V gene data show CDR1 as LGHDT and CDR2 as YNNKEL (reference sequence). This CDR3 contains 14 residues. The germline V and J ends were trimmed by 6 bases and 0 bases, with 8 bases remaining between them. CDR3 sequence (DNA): TGTGCCAGCAGTGTCGGGGCGAACACCGGGGAGCTGTTTTTT. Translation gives CASSVGANTGELFF.

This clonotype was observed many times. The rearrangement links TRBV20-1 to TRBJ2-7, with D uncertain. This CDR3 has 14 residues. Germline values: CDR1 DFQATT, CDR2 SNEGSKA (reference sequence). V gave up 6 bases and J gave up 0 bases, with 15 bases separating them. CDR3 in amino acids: CSACPQVSSYEQYF. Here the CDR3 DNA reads TGCAGTGCGTGTCCCCAGGTGAGCTCCTACGAGCAGTACTTC.

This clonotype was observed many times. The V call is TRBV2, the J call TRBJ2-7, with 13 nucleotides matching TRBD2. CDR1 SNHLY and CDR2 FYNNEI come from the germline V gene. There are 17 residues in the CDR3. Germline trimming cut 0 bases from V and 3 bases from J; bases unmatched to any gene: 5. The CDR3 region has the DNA TGTGCCAGCAGTGAAGCGAAACTAGCGGGAGGGTTCTACGAGCAGTACTTC. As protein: CASSEAKLAGGFYEQYF. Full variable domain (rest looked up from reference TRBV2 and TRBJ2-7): EPEVTQTPSHQVTQMGQEVILRCVPISNHLYFYWYRQILGQKVEFLVSFYNNEISEKSEIFDDQFSVERPDGSNFTLKIRSTKLEDSAMYFCASSEAKLAGGFYEQYFGPGTRLTVT.

In DNA, the CDR3 is TGTGCCACCAGTGATTTGATGGGGGATCAAGAGACCCAGTACTTC. This encodes CATSDLMGDQETQYF. This sequence joins TRBV24-1 and TRBJ2-5, with D perhaps being TRBD1 or TRBD2 (5 bases each). CDR1 and CDR2 (germline): KGHDR, SFDVKD. The CDR3 extends over 15 amino acids. V lost 0 bases and J 2 bases, leaving 9 bases between the germline ends.

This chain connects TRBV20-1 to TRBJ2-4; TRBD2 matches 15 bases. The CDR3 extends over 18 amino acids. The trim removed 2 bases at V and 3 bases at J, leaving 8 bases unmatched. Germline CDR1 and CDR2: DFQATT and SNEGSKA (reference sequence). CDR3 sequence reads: CSARRTSGRGGGKNIQYF. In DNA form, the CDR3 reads TGCAGTGCTAGAAGGACTAGCGGGAGGGGGGGGGGCAAAAACATTCAGTACTTC.

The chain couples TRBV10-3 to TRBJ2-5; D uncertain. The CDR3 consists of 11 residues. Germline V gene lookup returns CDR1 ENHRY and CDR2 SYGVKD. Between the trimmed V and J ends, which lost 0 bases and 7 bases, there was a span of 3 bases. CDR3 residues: CAISESRTQYF. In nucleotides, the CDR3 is TGTGCCATCAGTGAGTCAAGGACCCAGTACTTC.

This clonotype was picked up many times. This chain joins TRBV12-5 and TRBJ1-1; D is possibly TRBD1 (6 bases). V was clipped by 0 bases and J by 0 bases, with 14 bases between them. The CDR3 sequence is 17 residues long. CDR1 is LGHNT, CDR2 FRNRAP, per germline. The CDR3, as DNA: TGTGCTAGTGGTTTGGTACTGGAAGGACAGCTGAACACTGAAGCTTTCTTT. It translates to CASGLVLEGQLNTEAFF.

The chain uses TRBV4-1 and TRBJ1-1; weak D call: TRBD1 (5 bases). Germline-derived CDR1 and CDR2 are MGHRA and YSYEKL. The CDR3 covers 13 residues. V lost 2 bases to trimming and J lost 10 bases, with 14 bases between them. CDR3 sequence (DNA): TGCGCCAGCAGCCAAATTTCGGGGGTGAGAGCTTTCTTT. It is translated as CASSQISGVRAFF.

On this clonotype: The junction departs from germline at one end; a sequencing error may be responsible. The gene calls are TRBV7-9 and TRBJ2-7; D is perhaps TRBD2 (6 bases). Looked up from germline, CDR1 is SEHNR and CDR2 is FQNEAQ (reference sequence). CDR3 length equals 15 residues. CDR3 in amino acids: CASTLTGTVSYEQYF. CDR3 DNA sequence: TGTGCCAGCACCTTAACCGGGACTGTTTCCTACGAGCAGTACTTC.

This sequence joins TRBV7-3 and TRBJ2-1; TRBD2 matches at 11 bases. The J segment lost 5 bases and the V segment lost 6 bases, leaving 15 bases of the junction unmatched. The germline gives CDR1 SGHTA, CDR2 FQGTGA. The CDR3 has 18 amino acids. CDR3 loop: CASRRLAGGQILDNEQFF. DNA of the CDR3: TGTGCCAGCAGGCGTCTAGCGGGAGGCCAAATCCTAGACAATGAGCAGTTCTTC.

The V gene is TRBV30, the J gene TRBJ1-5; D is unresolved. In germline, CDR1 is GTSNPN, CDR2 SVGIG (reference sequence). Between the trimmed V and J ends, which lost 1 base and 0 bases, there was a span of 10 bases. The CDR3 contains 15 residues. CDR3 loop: CAWSAGSFSNQPQHF. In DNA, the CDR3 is TGTGCCTGGAGTGCCGGGTCCTTTAGCAATCAGCCCCAGCATTTT.

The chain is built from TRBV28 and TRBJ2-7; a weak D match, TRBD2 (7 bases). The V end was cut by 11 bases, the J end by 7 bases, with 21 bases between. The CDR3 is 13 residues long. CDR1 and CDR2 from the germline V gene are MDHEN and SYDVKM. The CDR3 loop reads CAAGGGESGEQYF. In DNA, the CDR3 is TGTGCCGCTGGAGGGGGGGAGTCTGGGGAGCAGTACTTC.

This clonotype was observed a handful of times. CDR3 sequence: CASSSTSGGYYEQYF. CDR3 nucleotides: TGTGCCAGTAGTAGCACTAGCGGGGGCTACTACGAGCAGTACTTC. The rearrangement uses TRBV19 and TRBJ2-7; 11 nucleotides align to TRBD2. CDR3 length equals 15 residues. Germline V gene lookup returns CDR1 LNHDA and CDR2 SQIVND (reference sequence). V lost 4 bases, J lost 3 bases, and 5 bases stayed unmatched.

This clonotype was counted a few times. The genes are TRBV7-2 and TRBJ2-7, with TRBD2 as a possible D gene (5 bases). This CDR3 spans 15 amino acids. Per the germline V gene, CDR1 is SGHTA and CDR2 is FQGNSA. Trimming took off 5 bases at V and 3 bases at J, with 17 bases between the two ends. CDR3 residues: CASSRRTARYYEQYF. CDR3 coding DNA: TGTGCCAGCAGCCGAAGGACTGCTAGGTACTACGAGCAGTACTTC.

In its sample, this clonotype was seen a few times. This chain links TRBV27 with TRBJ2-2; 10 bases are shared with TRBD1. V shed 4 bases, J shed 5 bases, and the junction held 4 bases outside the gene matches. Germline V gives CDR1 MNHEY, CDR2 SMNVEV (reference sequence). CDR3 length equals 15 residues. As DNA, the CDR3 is TGTGCCAGCAGTTCTCGGACAGGGGGGACCGGGGAGCTGTTTTTT. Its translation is CASSSRTGGTGELFF.

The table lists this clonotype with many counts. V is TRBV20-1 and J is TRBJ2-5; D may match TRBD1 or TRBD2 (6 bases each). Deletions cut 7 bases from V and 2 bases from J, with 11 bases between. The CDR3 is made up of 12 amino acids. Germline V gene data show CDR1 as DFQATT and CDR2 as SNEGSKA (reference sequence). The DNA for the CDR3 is TGCAGTGTCCCGGGGGCTCAAGAGACCCAGTACTTC. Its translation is CSVPGAQETQYF.

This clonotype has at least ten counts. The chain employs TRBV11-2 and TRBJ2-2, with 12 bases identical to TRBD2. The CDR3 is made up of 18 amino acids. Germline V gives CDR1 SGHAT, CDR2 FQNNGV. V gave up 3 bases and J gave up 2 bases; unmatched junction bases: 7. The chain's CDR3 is CASSLGPSGRANTGELFF. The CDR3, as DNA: TGTGCCAGCAGCTTGGGTCCTAGCGGGAGGGCAAACACCGGGGAGCTGTTTTTT.